This passage covers 32 T cell receptor beta chains from one sample sequenced in a study of T cell repertoires in cytomegalovirus infection. TCRdb redid the calling of the reads with MiXCR, one entry per CDR3 protein. This table has about 570,000 distinct CDR3 sequences, 40% appearing once. Their cognate antigens are unknown. The source material was cultured PBMCs, sampled from culture after CMV antigen stimulation. The receptors were gathered from a human donor in good health (CMV status not recorded). Some clones in this sample may be carry-over from other donors' samples.

This clonotype was observed a handful of times. The chain employs TRBV6-5 and TRBJ1-6, with a weak D call TRBD1 (6 bases). Looked up from germline, CDR1 is MNHEY and CDR2 is SVGAGI. This CDR3 contains 14 residues. The V end was cut by 2 bases, the J end by 9 bases, with 11 bases between. CDR3 region: CASSYGQGFSPLHF. CDR3 coding DNA: TGTGCCAGCAGTTACGGGCAGGGGTTTTCACCCCTCCACTTT.

This CDR3 is CASSQGVGGGRQETQYF. In DNA form, the CDR3 reads TGTGCCAGCAGCCAAGGGGTAGGCGGGGGGCGGCAAGAGACCCAGTACTTC. The V call is TRBV4-2, the J call TRBJ2-5; 8 positions match TRBD2. This CDR3 spans 17 amino acids. After removal of 1 base from V and 2 bases from J, the junction contained 9 bases not matched to a gene. CDR1 is LGHNA and CDR2 is YNFKEQ in the germline V gene.

The CDR3, as DNA: TGTGCCAGCAGCTTAAGAAGGGGAGGAAACACCATATATTTT. Its translation is CASSLRRGGNTIYF. This rearrangement joins TRBV7-2 to TRBJ1-3; possibly TRBD1 for D (5 bases). V dropped 2 bases and J dropped 4 bases, with 9 bases sitting between them. Germline V gene data show CDR1 as SGHTA and CDR2 as FQGNSA. This CDR3 contains 14 residues.

This clonotype was counted a few times. The rearrangement links TRBV2 to TRBJ2-7; TRBD2 matches at 9 bases. The CDR3 is made up of 14 amino acids. Germline loops: CDR1 SNHLY, CDR2 FYNNEI. V was clipped by 7 bases and J by 5 bases; unmatched bases: 9. CDR3 residues: CASTFSGGSNEQYF. The CDR3 region has the DNA TGTGCCAGCACCTTTAGCGGGGGTTCGAACGAGCAGTACTTC.

The chain employs TRBV10-2 and TRBJ2-1, with TRBD2 matching over 13 bases. V lost 9 bases and J lost 10; bases outside the gene matches: 12. CDR3 size: 15 residues. In germline, CDR1 is WSHSY, CDR2 SAAADI. The DNA of the CDR3 is TGCGCCAGTATCACCGGGACTAGCGGGAAGTTGGAGCAGTTCTTC. This codes for CASITGTSGKLEQFF.

This sequence joins TRBV6-2 or TRBV6-3 and TRBJ1-3; D call uncertain. Trimming pared 7 bases from V and 5 bases from J, leaving 6 bases between. The germline gives CDR1 MNHEY, CDR2 SVGEGT. CDR3 length equals 11 residues. In nucleotides, the CDR3 is TGTGCCAGCACCGGAAGAAACACCATATATTTT. The encoded protein is CASTGRNTIYF.

This clonotype was seen ten or more times. The chain has TRBV7-2 and TRBJ2-5; 7 nucleotides align to TRBD2. CDR3 length: 13 amino acids. The ends lost 5 bases at V and 2 bases at J; junction bases unmatched: 2. Germline V lookup: CDR1 SGHTA, CDR2 FQGNSA. The CDR3: CASSRTSQETQYF. In DNA, the CDR3 is TGTGCCAGCAGCCGGACTAGTCAAGAGACCCAGTACTTC.

The chain links TRBV28 to TRBJ1-5, with D perhaps matching TRBD1 (6 bases). Germline V gives CDR1 MDHEN, CDR2 SYDVKM. V was pared by 6 bases and J by 0 bases, with 27 bases between. This CDR3 has 20 amino acids. As DNA, the CDR3 is TGTGCCAGCAGCCTATTTCCGACAGGATCCTACGACTATAGCAATCAGCCCCAGCATTTT. Translating gives CASSLFPTGSYDYSNQPQHF.

The chain links TRBV20-1 to TRBJ1-6; no clear D. The CDR3 is 12 residues long. CDR1 is DFQATT and CDR2 is SNEGSKA in the germline V gene (reference sequence). Deletions cut 3 bases from V and 7 bases from J, with 7 bases between. The CDR3 loop reads CSASRRNSPLHF. The CDR3, as DNA: TGCAGTGCTAGCAGGAGGAATTCACCCCTCCACTTT.

The V and J genes are TRBV20-1 and TRBJ1-5, with 8 bases that match TRBD1. This CDR3 comprises 16 residues. CDR1 is DFQATT and CDR2 is SNEGSKA in the germline V gene (reference sequence). Unmatched junction bases numbered 8, after V lost 3 bases and J lost 1 base. CDR3 sequence (DNA): TGCAGTGCTAGGGACGGACAGGGATGGAGCAATCAGCCCCAGCATTTT. This gives the protein CSARDGQGWSNQPQHF.

V and J are TRBV6-2 or TRBV6-3 and TRBJ2-7; maybe TRBD2 (5 bases). This CDR3 has 14 residues. In germline, CDR1 is MNHEY, CDR2 SVGEGT. Trimming took 2 bases from V and 2 from J, leaving 10 bases between them. The CDR3 is CASSYGPGTYEQYF. The CDR3 DNA sequence: TGTGCCAGCAGTTACGGTCCGGGAACCTACGAGCAGTACTTC.

This clonotype was recorded a few times. The chain carries TRBV19 and TRBJ1-2; perhaps TRBD1 as D (5 bases). Trimming took 3 bases from V and 6 from J, leaving 8 bases between them. Looked up from germline, CDR1 is LNHDA and CDR2 is SQIVND (reference sequence). The CDR3 runs to 12 residues. The CDR3 spells CASSIRENGYTF. The CDR3 bases are TGTGCCAGTAGTATCAGGGAGAATGGCTACACCTTC.

The chain combines TRBV6-6 with TRBJ1-2; D may be TRBD1 (6 bases). The V gene lost 4 bases and the J gene lost 0 bases, with 9 bases spanning the gap. The germline V gene has CDR1 MNHNY and CDR2 SVGAGI (reference sequence). This CDR3 has 14 residues. CDR3 in amino acids: CASSSDSTNYGYTF. The CDR3 DNA sequence: TGTGCCAGCAGTTCGGACAGTACTAACTATGGCTACACCTTC.

This clonotype was found a few times. J is TRBJ2-7 and V is TRBV12-3 or TRBV12-4; 7 bases are shared with TRBD2. There are 15 residues in the CDR3. Unmatched junction bases numbered 12, after V lost 6 bases and J lost 4 bases. The CDR3 reads CASSATWGGEYEQYF. DNA of the CDR3: TGTGCCAGCAGCGCTACATGGGGGGGGGAGTACGAGCAGTACTTC.

The chain is built from TRBV12-3 or TRBV12-4 and TRBJ1-5; D gene unclear. V was pared by 5 bases and J by 2 bases, with 7 bases between. CDR3 length equals 13 residues. CDR3 DNA: TGTGCCAGCAGTATAATGGGCAATCAGCCCCAGCATTTT. Its protein product is CASSIMGNQPQHF.

This clonotype has a handful of counts. The rearrangement joins TRBV28 to TRBJ2-5; D gene unclear. This CDR3 comprises 13 residues. The V end lost 5 bases, the J end lost 2 bases, and 9 bases lay between the germline ends. The germline V gene encodes CDR1 MDHEN and CDR2 SYDVKM. The CDR3 loop reads CASSRVGQETQYF. The DNA of the CDR3 is TGTGCCAGCAGTAGAGTAGGTCAAGAGACCCAGTACTTC.

The chain joins TRBV7-9 to TRBJ1-2; D remains ambiguous. Germline CDR1 reads SEHNR; CDR2 reads FQNEAQ (reference sequence). The CDR3 consists of 13 residues. V lost 1 base to trimming and J lost 10 bases, with 13 bases between them. The CDR3: CASSLVFWQPYTF. As DNA, the CDR3 is TGTGCCAGCAGCTTAGTGTTCTGGCAGCCCTACACCTTC.

This clonotype was detected ten times or more. The rearrangement uses TRBV7-8 and TRBJ2-3, with D unclear. CDR1 SGHVS and CDR2 FQNEAQ come from the germline V gene. The CDR3 has 14 residues. V shed 6 bases and J shed 1 base, with 11 bases lying between them. The CDR3 loop reads CASSYRVRTDTQYF. The DNA of the CDR3 is TGTGCCAGCAGTTATAGGGTTCGCACAGATACGCAGTATTTT.

J is TRBJ2-2 and V is TRBV7-2, with TRBD2 as a possible D gene (5 bases). Germline V gives CDR1 SGHTA, CDR2 FQGNSA. This CDR3 comprises 15 residues. Trimming left V 3 bases short and J 1 base short, with 9 bases between. The CDR3 is CASSFMAGNTGELFF. DNA for the CDR3: TGTGCCAGCAGCTTTATGGCGGGGAACACCGGGGAGCTGTTTTTT. The full variable domain, in which reference TRBV7-2 and TRBJ2-2 provide the parts outside the CDR3, is GAGVSQSPSNKVTEKGKDVELRCDPISGHTALYWYRQSLGQGLEFLIYFQGNSAPDKSGLPSDRFSAERTGGSVSTLTIQRTQQEDSAVYLCASSFMAGNTGELFFGEGSRLTVL.

This clonotype was observed a handful of times. The chain is built from TRBV7-8 and TRBJ2-7; D remains unclear. Germline-derived CDR1 and CDR2 are SGHVS and FQNEAQ. Trimming pared 0 bases from V and 0 bases from J, leaving 12 bases between. CDR3 length equals 16 residues. As DNA, the CDR3 is TGTGCCAGCAGCTTAGCGCTCAGGTCCAGCTCCTACGAGCAGTACTTC. This codes for CASSLALRSSSYEQYF. Combining the CDR3 with reference TRBV7-8 and TRBJ2-7 gives the whole variable domain GAGVSQSPRYKVAKRGQDVALRCDPISGHVSLFWYQQALGQGPEFLTYFQNEAQLDKSGLPSDRFFAERPEGSVSTLKIQRTQQEDSAVYLCASSLALRSSSYEQYFGPGTRLTVT.

A few counts support this clonotype. The chain carries TRBV20-1 and TRBJ2-5, with TRBD1 matching over 9 bases. After removal of 0 bases from V and 10 bases from J, the junction contained 12 bases not matched to a gene. The germline V gene has CDR1 DFQATT and CDR2 SNEGSKA (reference sequence). The CDR3 spans 15 residues. In DNA, the CDR3 is TGCAGTGCTAGAGACGGGGGACAGGGCGTGACCGACCAGTACTTC. Protein sequence: CSARDGGQGVTDQYF.

This chain joins TRBV7-6 and TRBJ2-1; TRBD2 is a possible D gene (6 bases). Deletions cut 1 base from V and 0 bases from J, with 13 bases between. Germline V gives CDR1 SGHVS, CDR2 FNYEAQ. The CDR3 is 17 residues long. The CDR3 loop is CASSLVWGESSYNEQFF. Written as DNA, the CDR3 is TGTGCCAGCAGCTTAGTGTGGGGGGAGAGCTCCTACAATGAGCAGTTCTTC.

J is TRBJ2-1 and V is TRBV29-1, with 8 bases fitting TRBD2. The CDR3 spans 15 residues. Germline V gene sequence: CDR1 SQVTM, CDR2 ANQGSEA. Trimming at V came to 3 bases and at J to 7 bases, leaving 11 bases not matched to a gene. CDR3 loop: CSVEGTSGVRNEQFF. DNA for the CDR3: TGCAGCGTTGAGGGGACTAGTGGGGTAAGGAATGAGCAGTTCTTC.

This clonotype was detected many times. The chain employs TRBV7-6 and TRBJ2-2; D gene ambiguous. V dropped 1 base and J dropped 2 bases, with 5 bases sitting between them. The V gene's germline CDR1 is SGHVS and CDR2 FNYEAQ. The CDR3 contains 14 residues. The CDR3 is CASSLGFNTGELFF. The DNA for the CDR3 is TGTGCCAGCAGCTTAGGGTTTAACACCGGGGAGCTGTTTTTT.

The chain has TRBV4-1 and TRBJ2-2; D unclear. Trimming cost V 5 bases and J 3 bases, with 13 bases left between them. The CDR3 runs 15 residues. The germline gives CDR1 MGHRA, CDR2 YSYEKL. CDR3 sequence: CASSIYARDTGELFF. CDR3 nucleotide sequence: TGCGCCAGCAGCATCTACGCCAGAGACACCGGGGAGCTGTTTTTT.

A single count supports this clonotype. Germline and junction disagree at one end, which may indicate a read error. The V gene is TRBV6-8, the J gene TRBJ2-2; 12 positions agree with TRBD2. Germline V gives CDR1 MNHGY, CDR2 SAAAGT. This CDR3 comprises 18 residues. The CDR3 DNA follows: TGTGCCAGCAGTCGACGACTAGCGGGGGCCAAAAACACCGGGGAGCTGGTTTTT. Protein product: CASSRRLAGAKNTGELVF.

The chain couples TRBV12-3 or TRBV12-4 to TRBJ2-2; D is unclear. The CDR3 covers 13 residues. Trimming pared 4 bases from V and 7 bases from J, leaving 10 bases between. CDR3 DNA: TGTGCCAGCAGTTCCTGGGGTCGCGGGGAGCTGTTTTTT. It specifies CASSSWGRGELFF.

The gene calls are TRBV6-1 and TRBJ1-5, with D possibly being TRBD1 (6 bases). Trimming shortened V by 2 bases and J by 1 base, and 24 bases separated the two germline ends. Germline V gives CDR1 MNHNS, CDR2 SASEGT. The CDR3 length is 20 residues. The CDR3 here is CASSELLGGGLGTSNQPQHF. CDR3 nucleotides: TGTGCCAGCAGTGAACTGCTGGGCGGGGGGCTTGGGACGAGCAATCAGCCCCAGCATTTT.

The V gene is TRBV20-1, the J gene TRBJ1-5; D not resolved. CDR3 length: 12 amino acids. V lost 4 bases and J 7 bases, leaving 11 bases between the germline ends. From germline, CDR1 is DFQATT and CDR2 SNEGSKA (reference sequence). The CDR3 is CSAKAGQQPQHF. The CDR3 nucleotides are TGCAGTGCTAAGGCGGGTCAGCAGCCCCAGCATTTT.

This sequence joins TRBV7-2 and TRBJ2-3; D is ambiguous. The CDR3 spans 14 residues. Germline V gene sequence: CDR1 SGHTA, CDR2 FQGNSA. Trimming cost V 3 bases and J 4 bases, with 11 bases left between them. The CDR3 region has the DNA TGTGCCAGCAGCTTCGGAACAGTCGCAGATACGCAGTATTTT. It encodes CASSFGTVADTQYF.

The sample holds one count of this clonotype. V usage is TRBV28 and J usage is TRBJ1-2, with 7 bases matching TRBD1. This CDR3 is built from 17 residues. The V segment lost 11 bases and the J segment 4 bases; nucleotides outside the gene matches: 22. Germline V gene data show CDR1 as MDHEN and CDR2 as SYDVKM. This CDR3 is CASRSGQSRQGGYGYTF. The CDR3 DNA is TGTGCCTCGAGATCGGGACAGTCCCGCCAAGGGGGCTATGGCTACACCTTC.

The chain has TRBV28 and TRBJ1-5, with 9 bases identical to TRBD1. V lost 2 bases and J lost 2; bases outside the gene matches: 4. The CDR3 runs 16 residues. The germline V gene has CDR1 MDHEN and CDR2 SYDVKM. CDR3 nucleotides: TGTGCCAGCAGTTTAATTACAGGGGGCGGCAATCAGCCCCAGCATTTT. This sequence encodes CASSLITGGGNQPQHF.